The next 5 T cell receptor beta chains were all read from a single sample in a study of shared T cell receptors in the human thymus. Profiling relied on immunoSEQ multiplex PCR, and the TCRdb table lists in-frame clones only, not all of them. This table holds over 650,000 clones, more than 70% found once. The data were also submitted as part of a second study, on human thymus T cells.

Sample: thymocytes. The receptors shown here come from a boy under two years old with a congenital heart defect.

The V call is TRBV2, the J call TRBJ2-6, with TRBD1 identical over 10 bases. Trimming at V came to 6 bases and at J to 2 bases, leaving 10 bases not matched to a gene. The CDR3 is 18 residues long. Germline V gives CDR1 SNHLY, CDR2 FYNNEI. The CDR3 nucleotides read TGTGCCAGCAGATCCCGGGACAGGGGATATGCTGGGGCCAACGTCCTGACTTTC. This encodes CASRSRDRGYAGANVLTF.

The rearrangement links TRBV6-5 to TRBJ1-2, with TRBD1 matching 7 bases. V was clipped by 1 base and J by 7 bases; unmatched bases: 12. This CDR3 is 16 amino acids long. Per the germline V gene, CDR1 is MNHEY and CDR2 is SVGAGI. CDR3 coding DNA: TGTGCCAGCAGTTACTTTCTTCCGGGACAGCGATCTGGCTACACCTTC. This codes for CASSYFLPGQRSGYTF.

This clone has just a few counts. The chain couples TRBV29-1 to TRBJ2-1; perhaps TRBD2 as D (5 bases). The germline gives CDR1 SQVTM, CDR2 ANQGSEA. V was pared by 5 bases and J by 10 bases, with 12 bases between. This CDR3 contains 11 residues. The CDR3 DNA follows: TGCAGCGTTCCTACTGGAGGCGAGCAGTTCTTC. Translated: CSVPTGGEQFF.

The chain carries TRBV10-3 and TRBJ2-7, with D tentatively TRBD2 (6 bases). The germline gives CDR1 ENHRY, CDR2 SYGVKD. Between the trimmed V and J ends, which lost 8 bases and 2 bases, there was a span of 7 bases. The CDR3 is 11 amino acids. CDR3 in DNA: TGTGCCATCGGGGAGGCCTACGAGCAGTACTTC. It codes for CAIGEAYEQYF.

This clone was found once. J is TRBJ2-1 and V is TRBV4-3, with 11 nucleotides matching TRBD1. CDR1 and CDR2 from the germline V gene are LGHNA and YSLEER. The V segment lost 4 bases and the J segment 8 bases; nucleotides outside the gene matches: 4. This CDR3 is 14 amino acids long. The CDR3 loop reads CASSPDRGQDEQFF. The CDR3 bases are TGCGCCAGCAGCCCGGACAGGGGGCAGGATGAGCAGTTCTTC.